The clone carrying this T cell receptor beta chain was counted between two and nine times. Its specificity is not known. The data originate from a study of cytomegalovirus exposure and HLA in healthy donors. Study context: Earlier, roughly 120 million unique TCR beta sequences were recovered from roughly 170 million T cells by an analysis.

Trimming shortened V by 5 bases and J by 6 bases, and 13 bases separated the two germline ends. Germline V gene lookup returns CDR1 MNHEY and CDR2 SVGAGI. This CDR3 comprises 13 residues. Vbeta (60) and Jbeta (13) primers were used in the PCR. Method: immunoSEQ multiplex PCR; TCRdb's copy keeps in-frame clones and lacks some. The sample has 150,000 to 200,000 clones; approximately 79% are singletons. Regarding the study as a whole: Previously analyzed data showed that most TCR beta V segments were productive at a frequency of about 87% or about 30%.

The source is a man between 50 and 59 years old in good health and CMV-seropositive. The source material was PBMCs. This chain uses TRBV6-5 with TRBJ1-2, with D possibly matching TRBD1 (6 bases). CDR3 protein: CASSRQGIDGYTF. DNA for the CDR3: TGTGCCAGCAGTCGTCAGGGGATCGATGGCTACACCTTC.